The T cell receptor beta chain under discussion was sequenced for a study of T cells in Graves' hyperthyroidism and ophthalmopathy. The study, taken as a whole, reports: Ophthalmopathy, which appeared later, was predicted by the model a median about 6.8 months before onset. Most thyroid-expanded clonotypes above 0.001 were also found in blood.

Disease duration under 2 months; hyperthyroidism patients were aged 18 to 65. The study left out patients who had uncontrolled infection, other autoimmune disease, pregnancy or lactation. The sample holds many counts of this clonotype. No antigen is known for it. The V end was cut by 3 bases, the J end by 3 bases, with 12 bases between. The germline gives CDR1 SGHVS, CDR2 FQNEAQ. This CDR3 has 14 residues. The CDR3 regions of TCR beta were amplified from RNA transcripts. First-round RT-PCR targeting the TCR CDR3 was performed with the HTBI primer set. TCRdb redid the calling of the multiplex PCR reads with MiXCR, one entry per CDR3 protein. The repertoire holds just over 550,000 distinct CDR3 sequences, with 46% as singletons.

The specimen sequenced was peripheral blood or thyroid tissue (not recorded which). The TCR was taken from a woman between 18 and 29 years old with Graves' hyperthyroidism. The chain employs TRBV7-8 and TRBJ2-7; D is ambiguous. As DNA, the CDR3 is TGTGCCAGCAGCTTCTCAATGCAGAGCTACGAGCAGTACTTC. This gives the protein CASSFSMQSYEQYF. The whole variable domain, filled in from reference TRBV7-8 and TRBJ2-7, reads GAGVSQSPRYKVAKRGQDVALRCDPISGHVSLFWYQQALGQGPEFLTYFQNEAQLDKSGLPSDRFFAERPEGSVSTLKIQRTQQEDSAVYLCASSFSMQSYEQYFGPGTRLTVT.